One and the same sample provided the 19 T cell receptor beta chains below, sequenced in a study of response to subunit inactivated influenza vaccine. TCRdb re-analysed the RT-PCR reads in MiXCR, keeping a single row per CDR3 protein. The sample lists 450,000 to 550,000 distinct CDR3 sequences, approximately 24% occurring once. The sample in question was CD4+ T cells sorted from PBMCs, obtained around 5 days after vaccination. These receptor sequences come from a man over 45 who received an inactivated influenza vaccine.

This clonotype has a handful of counts. J is TRBJ2-1 and V is TRBV5-1; TRBD1 aligns across 9 bases. With 6 bases clipped from V and 4 bases from J, the junction kept 8 bases outside the gene matches. This CDR3 is built from 15 residues. Germline V CDR1 and CDR2: SGHRS, YFSETQ. The CDR3 spells CASNPDRGTYNEQFF. The CDR3 DNA is TGCGCCAGCAACCCGGACAGGGGAACTTACAATGAGCAGTTCTTC. Supplemented by reference TRBV5-1 and TRBJ2-1, the full variable domain reads KAGVTQTPRYLIKTRGQQVTLSCSPISGHRSVSWYQQTPGQGLQFLFEYFSETQRNKGNFPGRFSGRQFSNSRSEMNVSTLELGDSALYLCASNPDRGTYNEQFFGPGTRLTVL.

V is TRBV13 and J is TRBJ2-2; D ambiguous. Germline V gene data show CDR1 as PRHDT and CDR2 as FYEKMQ (reference sequence). This CDR3 has 15 residues. Trimming pared 4 bases from V and 1 base from J, leaving 10 bases between. CDR3 DNA: TGTGCCAGCAGCTCACGGTACAGGAACACCGGGGAGCTGTTTTTT. Translation: CASSSRYRNTGELFF.

The chain has TRBV11-2 and TRBJ2-4; TRBD2 matches at 12 bases. V lost 1 base to trimming and J lost 0 bases; unmatched junction nucleotides: 4. This CDR3 region has 18 residues. Germline CDR1 and CDR2: SGHAT and FQNNGV. The CDR3 nucleotides are TGTGCCAGCAGCTTAGGACTAGCGGGAGTCTTAGCCAAAAACATTCAGTACTTC. This translates into CASSLGLAGVLAKNIQYF.

The chain carries TRBV12-3 or TRBV12-4 and TRBJ2-3; TRBD2 matches at 9 bases. The V and J ends lost 6 bases and 1 base, in that order; junction bases with no gene match: 2. The CDR3 is 14 residues long. For the CDR3, the DNA is TGTGCCAGCAGCGCGGGAGGGGGCACAGATACGCAGTATTTT. Its translation: CASSAGGGTDTQYF.

This clonotype was detected a few times. This chain links TRBV29-1 with TRBJ2-5; 8 nucleotides agree with TRBD1. V shed 1 base, J shed 2 bases, and the junction held 15 bases outside the gene matches. The CDR3 length is 18 residues. Per germline, CDR1 SQVTM and CDR2 ANQGSEA. CDR3 nucleotide sequence: TGCAGCGTTGAAGTCCAAAGCCGGGACAGGACTGCTCAAGAGACCCAGTACTTC. It is translated as CSVEVQSRDRTAQETQYF.

The rearrangement joins TRBV4-1 to TRBJ2-7; 7 nucleotides agree with TRBD1. The junction had 3 bases not matched to a gene; V was cut back by 6 bases and J by 4 bases. The CDR3 is 12 amino acids. The germline CDR1 and CDR2 sequences are MGHRA and YSYEKL. In nucleotides, the CDR3 is TGCGCCAGCAGGCCAGGGGGTTACGAGCAGTACTTC. The encoded protein is CASRPGGYEQYF.

This clonotype has only a few counts. J is TRBJ1-5 and V is TRBV7-8, with TRBD1 matching 9 bases. This CDR3 is built from 14 residues. Germline trimming cut 5 bases from V and 4 bases from J; bases unmatched to any gene: 3. Germline-derived CDR1 and CDR2 are SGHVS and FQNEAQ. CDR3 loop: CASSEQGANQPQHF. CDR3 DNA: TGTGCCAGCAGCGAACAGGGGGCAAATCAGCCCCAGCATTTT.

This clonotype was recorded only once. The CDR3 DNA reads TGTGCCACCAGTGATAACAGGGTTGCCAAAAACATTCAGTACTTC. Residues: CATSDNRVAKNIQYF. The chain couples TRBV24-1 to TRBJ2-4; tentative D call: TRBD1 (6 bases). Germline assignment: CDR1 KGHDR and CDR2 SFDVKD. This CDR3 region has 15 residues. Trimming removed 3 bases at V and 1 base at J, with 9 bases between.

CDR3 nucleotide sequence: TGCGCCAGCAGCCCAGGGGACAGGCCAGACGGGAAGCAGTACTTC. Translation: CASSPGDRPDGKQYF. The gene calls are TRBV5-1 and TRBJ2-7, with 8 bases aligning to TRBD1. The germline V gene encodes CDR1 SGHRS and CDR2 YFSETQ. Germline trimming cut 4 bases from V and 8 bases from J; bases unmatched to any gene: 14. The CDR3 is 15 amino acids. The full variable domain, rest sourced from reference TRBV5-1 and TRBJ2-7, is KAGVTQTPRYLIKTRGQQVTLSCSPISGHRSVSWYQQTPGQGLQFLFEYFSETQRNKGNFPGRFSGRQFSNSRSEMNVSTLELGDSALYLCASSPGDRPDGKQYFGPGTRLTVT.

V is TRBV6-2 or TRBV6-3 and J is TRBJ2-1, with a possible D match to TRBD2 (6 bases). V was clipped by 5 bases and J by 4 bases, with 15 bases between them. CDR1 is MNHEY, CDR2 SVGEGT, per germline. The CDR3 is 15 amino acids. The CDR3 region is CASSRAGLAYNEQFF. The DNA for the CDR3 is TGTGCCAGCAGTCGGGCGGGACTCGCTTACAATGAGCAGTTCTTC.

In its sample, this clonotype was seen a few times. CDR3: CASSFATGDTGELFF. The CDR3 nucleotides are TGTGCCAGCAGTTTCGCAACAGGGGACACCGGGGAGCTGTTTTTT. This rearrangement joins TRBV12-3 or TRBV12-4 to TRBJ2-2, with TRBD1 matching 7 bases. The CDR3 covers 15 residues. Trimming cost V 3 bases and J 3 bases; bases outside gene matches: 4.

The rearrangement uses TRBV10-3 and TRBJ2-7; D uncertain. Germline loops: CDR1 ENHRY, CDR2 SYGVKD. This CDR3 contains 12 residues. V lost 3 bases and J 5 bases, leaving 8 bases between the germline ends. The CDR3 DNA is TGTGCCATCAGTGAAACTTCGAACGAGCAGTACTTC. Translated: CAISETSNEQYF.

This sequence joins TRBV11-2 and TRBJ1-5; 8 bases fit TRBD1. CDR3 length equals 14 residues. The trim removed 4 bases at V and 3 bases at J, leaving 2 bases unmatched. Looked up from germline, CDR1 is SGHAT and CDR2 is FQNNGV. CDR3 region: CASSSGQDNQPQHF. The CDR3 DNA sequence: TGTGCCAGCAGCTCGGGACAGGACAATCAGCCCCAGCATTTT.

This clonotype was seen more than once but under ten times. This chain links TRBV4-3 with TRBJ2-1; D is perhaps TRBD2 (6 bases). CDR1 and CDR2 (germline): LGHNA, YSLEER. V was shortened by 0 bases and J by 4 bases, with 19 bases between the two germline ends. CDR3 length: 18 amino acids. The DNA for the CDR3 is TGCGCCAGCAGCCAAGAGATAAACCGCTGGGGGGAATACAATGAGCAGTTCTTC. The encoded protein is CASSQEINRWGEYNEQFF.

This clonotype has a single count. The chain links TRBV20-1 to TRBJ2-7; the match to TRBD2 covers 8 bases. Germline assignment: CDR1 DFQATT and CDR2 SNEGSKA (reference sequence). V lost 6 bases and J lost 3; bases outside the gene matches: 10. The CDR3 spans 14 residues. CDR3 amino acids: CSAHSGDPGYEQYF. The CDR3 region has the DNA TGCAGTGCACATAGCGGGGACCCAGGCTACGAGCAGTACTTC.

This clonotype was counted a few times. V usage is TRBV6-1 and J usage is TRBJ2-7; weak D call: TRBD2 (7 bases). V was shortened by 2 bases and J by 4 bases, with 15 bases between the two germline ends. The CDR3 length is 15 residues. Germline CDR1 and CDR2: MNHNS and SASEGT. The CDR3 DNA sequence: TGTGCCAGCAGTGAATGGAGGGGGGGAACGTACGAGCAGTACTTC. Amino acids: CASSEWRGGTYEQYF.

This clonotype was recorded at least ten times. V is TRBV12-3 or TRBV12-4 and J is TRBJ1-5; the match to TRBD1 covers 9 bases. V lost 6 bases and J lost 2; bases outside the gene matches: 2. The CDR3 has 14 amino acids. The CDR3 bases are TGTGCCAGCAGGAGGGACAGGGGCAATCAGCCCCAGCATTTT. Protein: CASRRDRGNQPQHF.

The table lists this clonotype with a few counts. The chain carries TRBV7-2 and TRBJ2-1; 7 bases align to TRBD2. The germline CDR1 and CDR2 sequences are SGHTA and FQGNSA. The CDR3 covers 14 residues. V shed 5 bases and J 10 bases; nucleotides not matched to a gene: 11. Here the CDR3 DNA reads TGTGCCAGCAGCCCAAAGACTAGCAGGTACGAGCAGTTCTTC. Translated: CASSPKTSRYEQFF.

At least ten counts were recorded for this clonotype. This chain links TRBV7-8 with TRBJ1-1; D remains ambiguous. V gave up 1 base and J gave up 0 bases, with 9 bases separating them. This CDR3 has 15 residues. Germline V lookup: CDR1 SGHVS, CDR2 FQNEAQ. The CDR3 loop is CASSLVPGLNTEAFF. The CDR3 DNA reads TGTGCCAGCAGCTTAGTCCCCGGGTTGAACACTGAAGCTTTCTTT.